What follows describes a single T cell receptor beta chain. The sample is drawn from a study of CD8 T cells in Susac syndrome. High-throughput TCR beta sequencing covered peripheral CD8+ and CD4+ T cells. Negative isolation yielded CD4+ and CD8+ T cells, and FACS enriched TEMRA cells. cDNA came from about 0.46 to 1 ug RNA primed by random hexamers. TCR beta CDR3 was amplified by immunoSEQ multiplex PCR. This amplification extended across 54 Vbeta and 13 Jbeta segments. TCRdb re-analysed the immunoSEQ multiplex PCR reads in MiXCR, keeping a single row per CDR3 protein. The sample consists of 90,000 to 150,000 distinct CDR3 sequences, just under 95% of them appearing once. V lost 0 bases, J lost 6 bases, and 2 bases stayed unmatched. CDR3 length: 15 amino acids. Per the germline V gene, CDR1 is SGHRS and CDR2 is YFSETQ.

This clonotype was obtained from a human donor in good health. Sequences were obtained from CD8+ T cells from PBMCs. The chain recombines TRBV5-1 with TRBJ2-1; 11 bases match TRBD2. The CDR3 region is CASSLGSGRGNEQFF. CDR3 coding DNA: TGCGCCAGCAGCTTGGGTAGCGGGAGGGGCAATGAGCAGTTCTTC.